What follows describes a single T cell receptor beta chain. The antigen remains unidentified. Autoimmune disease history or systemic immunosuppression barred patients. The CDR3 loop spans 16 amino acids. Trimming cost V 0 bases and J 9 bases; bases outside gene matches: 10. CDR1 is SGHNT and CDR2 is YENEEA in the germline V gene. The data originate from a study of OX40 agonist ivuxolimab in advanced cancers. Overall study: Dose-escalation patients suffered from hepatocellular carcinoma, melanoma, renal cell or head and neck cancer. Earlier treatment with anti-PD-1, anti-PD-L1 or anti-CTLA-4 was permitted, and 30% to 40% had received some. Study observations and caveats: At 0.1 to 3.0 mg/kg and by week 6, clonal expansion occurred in CD4+ and CD8+ blood T cells.

The repertoire was sequenced with immunoSEQ multiplex PCR; TCRdb's copy has only in-frame clones and lacks some. The sample records tens of thousands of clones, more than 80% being singletons. The clonotype comes from an adult with an advanced solid tumor such as melanoma, head and neck, liver or kidney cancer. The material was CD4+ or CD8+ T cells sorted from blood, obtained in a trial of the OX40 agonist ivuxolimab. The V call is TRBV11-3, the J call TRBJ2-1; TRBD2 aligns across 8 bases. CDR3 DNA sequence: TGTGCCAGCAGCTTAGATCTAACGGGGGGGGCGATTGAGCAGTTCTTC. Protein: CASSLDLTGGAIEQFF.